This note documents a single TCR beta chain sequence. The antigen remains unidentified. These data belong to a study of CD8+ T cells in alopecia areata. Study-level points and caveats: Normal scalp had lower clonality than lesional scalp, with alopecia totalis/universalis lesions showing this most strongly.

Extracted RNA was reverse transcribed, and the resulting cDNA served as sequencing template. Here immunoSEQ multiplex PCR was the method, and the copy in TCRdb shows in-frame clones only, minus some. The sample shows about 110,000 clones, almost 60% of them seen only once. Sequenced material: CD8+ T cells sorted from blood. The sequence was collected from a human donor in good health.

CDR3 amino acids: CASSAGLVGSSYEQYF. For the CDR3, the DNA is TGTGCCAGCAGCGCGGGATTAGTTGGGAGCTCCTACGAGCAGTACTTC. The J gene is TRBJ2-7, the V gene TRBV9; D possibly corresponds to TRBD2 (5 bases). This CDR3 comprises 16 residues. Deletions cut 3 bases from V and 0 bases from J, with 16 bases between. Germline V gene data show CDR1 as SGDLS and CDR2 as YYNGEE. The whole variable domain, remainder taken from reference TRBV9 and TRBJ2-7, is DSGVTQTPKHLITATGQRVTLRCSPRSGDLSVYWYQQSLDQGLQFLIQYYNGEERAKGNILERFSAQQFPDLHSELNLSSLELGDSALYFCASSAGLVGSSYEQYFGPGTRLTVT.